This TCR beta chain is from a study of T cell repertoires in cytomegalovirus infection. On the study more broadly: Based on public TCR beta signatures, there were indications of CMV infection and of a matching HLA type.

This clonotype was recorded many times. The antigen remains undetermined. Trimming at V came to 4 bases and at J to 10 bases, leaving 9 bases not matched to a gene. Germline V lookup: CDR1 SGHTA, CDR2 FQGNSA. The CDR3 sequence is 14 residues long. MiXCR, applied by TCRdb to the reads, yields one record per CDR3 protein. This repertoire shows around 550,000 distinct CDR3 sequences, about 25% found once; its top ten account for about 13%. General study findings and limits: CMV carriers with the relevant HLA were identified by cumulative public TCR beta family frequency. Dominant in the ex vivo response were TCR beta clonotypes restricted by HLA-C and specific for CMV.

The chain employs TRBV7-2 and TRBJ2-1; 8 positions agree with TRBD2. The specimen sequenced was PBMCs. The sequence was obtained from a human donor in good health (CMV status not recorded). Some clones in this sample may be carry-over from other donors' samples. In DNA form, the CDR3 reads TGTGCCAGCAGCTGGAGAGTCTTAGCGGGGGAGCAGTTCTTC. Its protein is CASSWRVLAGEQFF.